This T cell receptor (beta chain) emerged from a study of T-cell reconstitution after alpha-beta-depleted transplantation in children. The study, taken as a whole, reports: Some patients owed their high day-60 TCRbeta diversity to surviving recipient T cells and thymic progenitors. A year post-transplant, T-cell counts and diversity derived mostly from newly produced T cells. Several hundred rapidly expanded clones from non-depleted graft cells reportedly supplied alpha-beta T cells about two months post-transplant.

A word on this clonotype: The antigen is undetermined.

It was with unique molecular identifiers that the TCRbeta library was prepared. TCRdb re-analysed the PCR reads in MiXCR, keeping a single row per CDR3 protein. The sample holds about 200,000 distinct CDR3 sequences, roughly 7% seen once. Germline trimming cut 2 bases from V and 5 bases from J; bases unmatched to any gene: 22. The CDR3 contains 20 residues. CDR1 and CDR2 (germline): SGHAT, FQDESV (reference sequence). The gene calls are TRBV11-1 and TRBJ2-7; 9 bases match TRBD2. The source was PBMCs, collected before TCRalphabeta/CD19-depleted stem cell transplant. The clonotype was recovered from a boy under 10 years old with acute lymphoblastic leukemia, due to receive a stem cell transplant. The CDR3 sequence is CASSLFTPGTSRLASDEQYF. The CDR3 nucleotides are TGTGCCAGCAGCTTATTCACTCCCGGGACTAGCAGACTCGCTAGCGACGAGCAGTACTTC.